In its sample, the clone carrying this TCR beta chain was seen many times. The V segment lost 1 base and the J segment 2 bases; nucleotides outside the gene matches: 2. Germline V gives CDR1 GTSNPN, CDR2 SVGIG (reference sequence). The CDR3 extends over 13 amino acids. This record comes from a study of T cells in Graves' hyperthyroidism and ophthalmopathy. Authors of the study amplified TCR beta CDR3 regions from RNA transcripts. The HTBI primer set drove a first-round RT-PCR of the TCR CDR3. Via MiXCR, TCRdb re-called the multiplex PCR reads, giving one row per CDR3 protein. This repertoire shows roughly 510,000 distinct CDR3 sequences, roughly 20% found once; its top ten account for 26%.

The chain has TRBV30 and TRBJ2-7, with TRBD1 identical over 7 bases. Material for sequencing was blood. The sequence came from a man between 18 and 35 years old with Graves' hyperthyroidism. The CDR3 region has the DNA TGTGCCTGGAGTGGGGACAGCCCCTACGAGCAGTACTTC. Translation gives CAWSGDSPYEQYF.